This passage covers 15 T cell receptor beta chains from one sample sequenced in a study of blood T cells in healthy people across ages. Combining a sample-barcoded 5' primer with a J-beta primer mix, a second PCR ran for 7 to 11 cycles. TCRdb reanalysed the 5' RACE reads using MiXCR and keeps one entry per CDR3 protein. The sample has over 550,000 distinct CDR3 sequences, 25% to 35% seen once. The specimen sequenced was blood. The receptors were gathered from a woman aged 80 or older in good health.

V is TRBV28 and J is TRBJ1-5; TRBD1 aligns across 9 bases. Looked up from germline, CDR1 is MDHEN and CDR2 is SYDVKM. There are 16 residues in the CDR3. Trimming cost V 6 bases and J 1 base; bases outside gene matches: 7. The CDR3 nucleotides are TGTGCCAGCAGCCTCCGGACAGGGGTGAGCAATCAGCCCCAGCATTTT. Its protein is CASSLRTGVSNQPQHF.

This clonotype was picked up many times. The V and J genes are TRBV3-1 and TRBJ2-5; TRBD1 might be the D (6 bases). Trimming left V 5 bases short and J 6 bases short, with 13 bases between. There are 13 residues in the CDR3. Germline-derived CDR1 and CDR2 are LGHDT and YNNKEL (reference sequence). In DNA, the CDR3 is TGTGCCAGCAGCGGGTCAGGGGATAAGACCCAGTACTTC. This codes for CASSGSGDKTQYF.

The CDR3 spells CASSPRDLETQYF. The DNA for the CDR3 is TGCGCCAGCAGCCCCCGGGACTTAGAGACCCAGTACTTC. The chain carries TRBV5-1 and TRBJ2-5; maybe TRBD2 (6 bases). This CDR3 has 13 amino acids. V lost 4 bases and J 4 bases, leaving 11 bases between the germline ends. CDR1 and CDR2 (germline): SGHRS, YFSETQ.

On this clonotype itself: A much larger clone differs from this one at a single base, so this may be a read error. This chain uses TRBV10-3 with TRBJ2-1, with a tentative D call TRBD1 (5 bases). Near its end, the DNA agrees better with TRBJ2-7, so the J call may be wrong. The CDR3 covers 15 residues. In germline, CDR1 is ENHRY, CDR2 SYGVKD. CDR3 bases: TGTGCCATCAGCAGGGCTTCAAGCTCCTACAATGAGCAGTACTTC. It codes for CAISRASSSYNEQYF.

This clonotype was observed many times. The chain recombines TRBV7-6 with TRBJ2-5; D is perhaps TRBD2 (6 bases). This CDR3 has 16 amino acids. Germline CDR1 and CDR2: SGHVS and FNYEAQ. With 0 bases removed from V and 1 base from J, the gap between germline ends came to 12 bases. The CDR3 DNA reads as TGTGCCAGCAGCTTAGCGGTTAGCGGTTTCCAAGAGACCCAGTACTTC. It is translated as CASSLAVSGFQETQYF.

This clonotype was observed a handful of times. The gene calls are TRBV5-1 and TRBJ2-7, with 10 positions matching TRBD2. The V gene's germline CDR1 is SGHRS and CDR2 YFSETQ. The CDR3 runs 16 residues. J lost 7 bases, V lost 4 bases, and 14 bases had no gene match. CDR3 coding DNA: TGCGCCAGCAGCAACGGACTAGCGGTGGGTCACAATGAGCAGTACTTC. Protein: CASSNGLAVGHNEQYF.

The chain uses TRBV20-1 and TRBJ2-3; 12 bases agree with TRBD2. CDR1 DFQATT and CDR2 SNEGSKA come from the germline V gene (reference sequence). The length of the CDR3 is 17 residues. V lost 1 base, J lost 5 bases, and 10 bases stayed unmatched. The CDR3 DNA reads as TGCAGTGCTAGAGTCCTAGCGGGAGGGCCGGAAGGAGATACGCAGTATTTT. Its protein is CSARVLAGGPEGDTQYF.

This sequence joins TRBV7-9 and TRBJ1-5, with 10 bases identical to TRBD1. V was clipped by 5 bases and J by 0 bases; unmatched bases: 4. The CDR3 totals 16 residues. The V gene's germline CDR1 is SEHNR and CDR2 FQNEAQ (reference sequence). CDR3 nucleotide sequence: TGTGCCAGCAGCATCGGACAGGGGGATAGCAATCAGCCCCAGCATTTT. Amino acids: CASSIGQGDSNQPQHF.

This clonotype was counted only a few times. The rearrangement joins TRBV2 to TRBJ2-2, with 12 bases that match TRBD1. The ends lost 6 bases at V and 5 bases at J; junction bases unmatched: 7. The length of the CDR3 is 16 residues. Looked up from germline, CDR1 is SNHLY and CDR2 is FYNNEI. The CDR3: CASSRDRGRQTGELFF. The CDR3 DNA reads as TGTGCCAGCAGCAGGGACAGGGGGCGCCAAACCGGGGAGCTGTTTTTT. The full variable domain, completed using reference TRBV2 and TRBJ2-2, is EPEVTQTPSHQVTQMGQEVILRCVPISNHLYFYWYRQILGQKVEFLVSFYNNEISEKSEIFDDQFSVERPDGSNFTLKIRSTKLEDSAMYFCASSRDRGRQTGELFFGEGSRLTVL.

This clonotype was picked up a small number of times. V gene TRBV6-6 combines with J gene TRBJ1-5; D perhaps matches TRBD1 (5 bases). This CDR3 is built from 14 residues. Germline V gene data show CDR1 as MNHNY and CDR2 as SVGAGI (reference sequence). Trimming left V 6 bases short and J 0 bases short, with 9 bases between. In DNA, the CDR3 is TGTGCCAGCAGAAGTGGGGGTAGCAATCAGCCCCAGCATTTT. Translated: CASRSGGSNQPQHF.

This clonotype has only a few counts. V is TRBV7-6 and J is TRBJ2-1; 8 bases match TRBD1. The V and J ends lost 5 bases and 9 bases, in that order; junction bases with no gene match: 6. In germline, CDR1 is SGHVS, CDR2 FNYEAQ. CDR3 length: 13 amino acids. The CDR3 bases are TGTGCCAGCAGCACCCGACAGGGGTCTGAGCAGTTCTTC. Translating it yields CASSTRQGSEQFF.

This clonotype was detected only a few times. The chain links TRBV7-8 to TRBJ2-2; D remains ambiguous. V lost 3 bases, J lost 6 bases, and 20 bases lay in between. This CDR3 is 17 amino acids long. Germline V gene data show CDR1 as SGHVS and CDR2 as FQNEAQ. The CDR3 loop reads CASSFEAALLNPGELFF. The CDR3 nucleotides are TGTGCCAGCAGCTTCGAGGCAGCGCTGCTTAATCCCGGGGAGCTGTTTTTT.

The chain recombines TRBV18 with TRBJ2-7; TRBD1 aligns across 12 bases. The DNA matches TRBJ2-4 better at its end, which makes the J call doubtful. CDR3 length equals 16 residues. The germline gives CDR1 KGHSH, CDR2 LQKENI. The CDR3 sequence: CASSPGTGGLLNIQYF. The CDR3 region has the DNA TGTGCCAGCTCACCCGGGACAGGGGGCTTACTGAACATTCAGTACTTC.

J is TRBJ2-2 and V is TRBV6-1; 8 nucleotides line up with TRBD1. Germline lookup yields CDR1 MNHNS and CDR2 SASEGT. Trimming at V came to 6 bases and at J to 6 bases, leaving 9 bases not matched to a gene. The CDR3 runs to 15 residues. CDR3 loop: CASRFVGQGSGELFF. The CDR3, as DNA: TGTGCCAGCAGATTTGTAGGACAGGGATCCGGGGAGCTGTTTTTT.

At least ten counts were recorded for this clonotype. The chain employs TRBV5-1 and TRBJ2-2; D remains unclear. CDR1 SGHRS and CDR2 YFSETQ come from the germline V gene. The CDR3 runs to 14 residues. V was clipped by 0 bases and J by 0 bases, with 3 bases between them. The CDR3 reads CASSLGPNTGELFF. The CDR3, as DNA: TGCGCCAGCAGCTTGGGCCCGAACACCGGGGAGCTGTTTTTT.